These 27 T cell receptor beta chains were all obtained from the same sample, sequenced in a study of immune cell composition in non-small cell lung cancer. TCRdb's copy holds only in-frame clones and misses some; the assay was immunoSEQ multiplex PCR. The profile shows just under 2,500 clones, 75% to 80% of them singletons. Sequences were obtained from lung tumor tissue. These TCRs come from a human donor with non-small cell lung cancer.

V usage is TRBV4-2 and J usage is TRBJ1-5; TRBD1 agrees at 10 bases. V dropped 5 bases and J dropped 5; count of bases not matched to a gene: 3. The CDR3 runs 14 residues. Germline V gene lookup returns CDR1 LGHNA and CDR2 YNFKEQ. In DNA, the CDR3 is TGTGCCAGCAGCACTGGGACAGGGGATCAGCCCCAGCATTTT. Protein: CASSTGTGDQPQHF.

This clone appeared a single time. The chain uses TRBV7-9 and TRBJ1-1; a weak D match, TRBD1 (6 bases). Trimming left V 5 bases short and J 9 bases short, with 19 bases between. This CDR3 is 14 amino acids long. Germline-derived CDR1 and CDR2 are SEHNR and FQNEAQ (reference sequence). The CDR3 nucleotides are TGTGCCAGCAGCGCGGACAGTGTTCGGGTAAAAGCTTTCTTT. This translates into CASSADSVRVKAFF.

The chain employs TRBV18 and TRBJ2-7, with 8 bases that match TRBD2. With 4 bases clipped from V and 2 bases from J, the junction kept 7 bases outside the gene matches. Germline V CDR1 and CDR2: KGHSH, LQKENI. This CDR3 has 15 amino acids. In nucleotides, the CDR3 is TGTGCCAGCTCACAAGGGCTAGCGGGCCCCTACGAGCAGTACTTC. As protein: CASSQGLAGPYEQYF.

V gene TRBV4-3 combines with J gene TRBJ2-1; weak D call: TRBD1 (5 bases). V gave up 0 bases and J gave up 9 bases, with 12 bases separating them. The germline gives CDR1 LGHNA, CDR2 YSLEER. The CDR3 extends over 14 amino acids. The CDR3 DNA is TGCGCCAGCAGCCAAGAGGGGCTCAAAGGTGAGCAGTTCTTC. Protein: CASSQEGLKGEQFF.

The V call is TRBV28, the J call TRBJ1-5, with D maybe TRBD1 (5 bases). CDR3 length equals 14 residues. Trimming removed 8 bases at V and 4 bases at J, with 15 bases between. The germline V gene has CDR1 MDHEN and CDR2 SYDVKM. The CDR3 is CASSPRGPNQPQHF. CDR3 nucleotide sequence: TGTGCCAGCTCCCCTAGGGGCCCTAATCAGCCCCAGCATTTT.

The gene calls are TRBV7-9 and TRBJ2-2; D is uncertain. V dropped 0 bases and J dropped 5 bases, with 7 bases sitting between them. Germline CDR1 reads SEHNR; CDR2 reads FQNEAQ (reference sequence). CDR3 length equals 14 residues. The CDR3, as DNA: TGTGCCAGCAGCTTAGCTGGTAGTACCGGGGAGCTGTTTTTT. This gives the protein CASSLAGSTGELFF. Full variable domain (missing parts from reference TRBV7-9 and TRBJ2-2): DTGVSQNPRHKITKRGQNVTFRCDPISEHNRLYWYRQTLGQGPEFLTYFQNEAQLEKSRLLSDRFSAERPKGSFSTLEIQRTEQGDSAMYLCASSLAGSTGELFFGEGSRLTVL.

This chain links TRBV28 with TRBJ2-1; 14 bases are a match to TRBD2. With 3 bases clipped from V and 9 bases from J, the junction kept 4 bases outside the gene matches. CDR1 is MDHEN, CDR2 SYDVKM, per germline. CDR3 length: 15 residues. The chain's CDR3 is CASSFGTSGSFEQFF. DNA for the CDR3: TGTGCCAGCAGTTTTGGGACTAGCGGGAGTTTTGAGCAGTTCTTC.

The rearrangement links TRBV5-5 to TRBJ1-1; D is ambiguous. Germline loops: CDR1 SGHKS, CDR2 YYEKEE (reference sequence). This CDR3 is 16 amino acids long. V lost 2 bases, J lost 0 bases, and 14 bases lay in between. CDR3 sequence reads: CASSFSDFSVNTEAFF. The DNA for the CDR3 is TGTGCCAGCAGCTTCAGTGATTTCAGTGTGAACACTGAAGCTTTCTTT.

The chain uses TRBV7-3 and TRBJ2-3, with D unclear. CDR1 SGHTA and CDR2 FQGTGA come from the germline V gene. This CDR3 contains 13 residues. Trimming cost V 4 bases and J 1 base, with 6 bases left between them. The CDR3 DNA sequence: TGTGCCAGCAGCTCCTCTGGCACAGATACGCAGTATTTT. As protein: CASSSSGTDTQYF.

CDR3 sequence (DNA): TGCGCCAGCAGCCATGCGTGGGGGGAGGGAGGGAATGAGCAGTTCTTC. This gives the protein CASSHAWGEGGNEQFF. V usage is TRBV4-3 and J usage is TRBJ2-1, with TRBD2 identical over 7 bases. CDR3 length: 16 amino acids. V was pared by 3 bases and J by 7 bases, with 12 bases of the junction left unmatched. Germline V gives CDR1 LGHNA, CDR2 YSLEER.

The chain links TRBV4-2 to TRBJ2-5; D is perhaps TRBD2 (6 bases). CDR1 and CDR2 (germline): LGHNA, YNFKEQ. The CDR3 covers 16 residues. V was cut by 0 bases and J by 2 bases, with 13 bases left in between. The CDR3 nucleotides read TGTGCCAGCAGCCAAGATCTTTCGGCGGGGCAAGAGACCCAGTACTTC. Translated, it gives CASSQDLSAGQETQYF.

V and J are TRBV15 and TRBJ2-1; D is possibly TRBD1 (7 bases). CDR1 and CDR2 (germline): LNHNV, YYDKDF (reference sequence). Trimming took 0 bases from V and 3 from J, leaving 15 bases between them. This CDR3 region has 17 residues. The DNA for the CDR3 is TGTGCCACCAGCAGAGAGACCTGGCAGGGGGGCTACAATGAGCAGTTCTTC. This sequence encodes CATSRETWQGGYNEQFF.

The gene calls are TRBV9 and TRBJ2-3, with a weak D call TRBD2 (7 bases). Trimming shortened V by 0 bases and J by 6 bases, and 17 bases separated the two germline ends. The CDR3 is 16 amino acids. The germline V gene encodes CDR1 SGDLS and CDR2 YYNGEE. This chain's CDR3 is CASSVVVGGGPDTQYF. The CDR3 region has the DNA TGTGCCAGCAGCGTAGTGGTGGGAGGGGGTCCCGATACGCAGTATTTT.

The chain combines TRBV29-1 with TRBJ2-2; 13 bases agree with TRBD2. Germline loops: CDR1 SQVTM, CDR2 ANQGSEA. The CDR3 runs to 15 residues. The V segment lost 5 bases and the J segment 7 bases; nucleotides outside the gene matches: 7. CDR3: CSVSGLAGAVGELFF. CDR3 nucleotide sequence: TGCAGCGTTTCAGGACTAGCGGGAGCGGTCGGGGAGCTGTTTTTT.

The rearrangement uses TRBV4-3 and TRBJ2-1; tentatively, D is TRBD2 (5 bases). The germline V gene encodes CDR1 LGHNA and CDR2 YSLEER. The CDR3 covers 16 residues. Deletions cut 3 bases from V and 0 bases from J, with 12 bases between. In nucleotides, the CDR3 is TGCGCCAGCAGCCACTATAGCGCACGCTCCTACAATGAGCAGTTCTTC. Translated, it gives CASSHYSARSYNEQFF.

The V and J genes are TRBV18 and TRBJ2-7; D gene uncertain. The CDR3 length is 14 residues. Germline V gene sequence: CDR1 KGHSH, CDR2 LQKENI. The V end lost 3 bases, the J end lost 0 bases, and 9 bases lay between the germline ends. The CDR3: CASSPYSTSYEQYF. The CDR3 DNA reads TGTGCCAGCTCACCTTACAGTACCTCCTACGAGCAGTACTTC.

The rearrangement links TRBV16 to TRBJ2-5, with 7 bases matching TRBD1. Per germline, CDR1 KGHSY and CDR2 FQNENV. J was trimmed by 1 base and V by 4 bases; bases with no gene match: 0. The CDR3 has 13 amino acids. The DNA for the CDR3 is TGTGCCAGCAGCCGGGACAGCCAAGAGACCCAGTACTTC. It codes for CASSRDSQETQYF.

This chain's CDR3 is CASSLVVGGTGELFF. The CDR3 coding sequence is TGTGCCAGCAGCTTGGTTGTGGGGGGCACCGGGGAGCTGTTTTTT. This sequence joins TRBV5-4 and TRBJ2-2, with D possibly matching TRBD2 (6 bases). The V end was cut by 0 bases, the J end by 4 bases, with 10 bases between. This CDR3 region has 15 residues. CDR1 and CDR2 (germline): SGHNT, YYREEE (reference sequence). The whole variable domain, remainder taken from reference TRBV5-4 and TRBJ2-2, is ETGVTQSPTHLIKTRGQQVTLRCSSQSGHNTVSWYQQALGQGPQFIFQYYREEENGRGNFPPRFSGLQFPNYSSELNVNALELDDSALYLCASSLVVGGTGELFFGEGSRLTVL.

The chain links TRBV2 to TRBJ2-7; TRBD1 agrees at 8 bases. V shed 3 bases and J 1 base; nucleotides not matched to a gene: 2. CDR1 is SNHLY, CDR2 FYNNEI, per germline. The CDR3 covers 14 residues. The DNA for the CDR3 is TGTGCCAGCAGTGACAGGGACAGGTCCTACGAGCAGTACTTC. Translated, it gives CASSDRDRSYEQYF.

The chain uses TRBV14 and TRBJ2-1; TRBD2 matches at 9 bases. V gave up 2 bases and J gave up 3 bases; unmatched junction bases: 14. The CDR3 sequence is 19 residues long. Germline loops: CDR1 SGHDN, CDR2 FVKESK. DNA for the CDR3: TGTGCCAGCAGCCAAAATATGAGGGCGGGAGGGCCTCTCTACAATGAGCAGTTCTTC. It is translated as CASSQNMRAGGPLYNEQFF.

J is TRBJ1-2 and V is TRBV7-2; 9 bases map to TRBD1. CDR1 SGHTA and CDR2 FQGNSA come from the germline V gene. This CDR3 has 14 residues. V lost 5 bases and J lost 5; bases outside the gene matches: 6. CDR3 in DNA: TGTGCCAGCAGCCCCACAGGGGGCGTATATGGCTACACCTTC. Encoded protein: CASSPTGGVYGYTF. The whole variable domain, remainder taken from reference TRBV7-2 and TRBJ1-2, is GAGVSQSPSNKVTEKGKDVELRCDPISGHTALYWYRQSLGQGLEFLIYFQGNSAPDKSGLPSDRFSAERTGGSVSTLTIQRTQQEDSAVYLCASSPTGGVYGYTFGSGTRLTVV.

Here the CDR3 DNA reads TGTGCCATCCAGCGGGAGAGCACAGATACGCAGTATTTT. This codes for CAIQRESTDTQYF. The J gene is TRBJ2-3, the V gene TRBV10-3; 8 bases line up with TRBD2. Germline-derived CDR1 and CDR2 are ENHRY and SYGVKD. The CDR3 is 13 amino acids. V dropped 8 bases and J dropped 0; count of bases not matched to a gene: 1.

The chain is built from TRBV27 and TRBJ2-7, with 9 bases matching TRBD1. Germline loops: CDR1 MNHEY, CDR2 SMNVEV (reference sequence). The CDR3 consists of 18 residues. Trimming took 1 base from V and 4 from J; bases not matched to a gene: 14. CDR3 sequence: CASSLFLRRDREKYEQYF. The CDR3 DNA reads TGTGCCAGCAGTTTATTTCTACGGCGGGACAGGGAAAAGTACGAGCAGTACTTC.

The J gene is TRBJ2-3, the V gene TRBV7-2; 12 bases match TRBD2. Germline V gene data show CDR1 as SGHTA and CDR2 as FQGNSA. CDR3 length equals 16 residues. The junction had 5 bases not matched to a gene; V was cut back by 5 bases and J by 2 bases. The CDR3 nucleotides read TGTGCCAGCAGCACGACTAGCGGGAGTGCCACAGATACGCAGTATTTT. Translation gives CASSTTSGSATDTQYF.

The J gene is TRBJ1-1, the V gene TRBV6-5; D is ambiguous. Germline loops: CDR1 MNHEY, CDR2 SVGAGI. Trimming removed 6 bases at V and 4 bases at J, with 12 bases between. The CDR3 is made up of 13 amino acids. The DNA of the CDR3 is TGTGCCAGCAGCCCCCGGGAGTCCACTGAAGCTTTCTTT. Translated: CASSPRESTEAFF.

The chain is built from TRBV28 and TRBJ2-7, with D tentatively TRBD2 (6 bases). The CDR3 has 16 amino acids. The V end was cut by 5 bases, the J end by 1 base, with 18 bases between. Germline CDR1 reads MDHEN; CDR2 reads SYDVKM. This chain's CDR3 is CASSTNVISGSYEQYF. The CDR3 bases are TGTGCCAGCAGTACCAATGTTATTAGCGGATCCTACGAGCAGTACTTC.

This clone has just a few counts. The chain combines TRBV7-8 with TRBJ1-5; 7 bases are shared with TRBD1. The CDR3 sequence is 14 residues long. The V gene's germline CDR1 is SGHVS and CDR2 FQNEAQ. Trimming took 1 base from V and 6 from J; bases not matched to a gene: 3. The CDR3 DNA reads TGTGCCAGCAGCTTAGAAGGGGGCCCTCAGCCCCAGCATTTT. It codes for CASSLEGGPQPQHF.